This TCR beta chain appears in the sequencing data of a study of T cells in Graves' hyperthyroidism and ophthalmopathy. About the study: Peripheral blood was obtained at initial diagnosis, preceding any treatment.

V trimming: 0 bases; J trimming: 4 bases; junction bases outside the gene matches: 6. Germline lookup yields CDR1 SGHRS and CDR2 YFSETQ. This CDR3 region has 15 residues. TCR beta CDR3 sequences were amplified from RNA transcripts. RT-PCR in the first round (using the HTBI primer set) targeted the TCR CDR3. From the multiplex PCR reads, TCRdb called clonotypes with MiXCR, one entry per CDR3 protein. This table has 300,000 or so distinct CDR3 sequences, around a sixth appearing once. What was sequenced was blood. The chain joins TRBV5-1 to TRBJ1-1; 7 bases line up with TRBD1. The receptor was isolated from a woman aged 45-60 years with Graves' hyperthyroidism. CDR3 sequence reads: CASSLVAGGGTEAFF. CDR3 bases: TGCGCCAGCAGCTTGGTGGCAGGGGGAGGCACTGAAGCTTTCTTT.